Here is one T cell receptor beta chain with its context. A read error may explain this, as a much larger clone is one base away. Construction of the TCRbeta library involved unique molecular identifiers. MiXCR, run by TCRdb on the PCR reads, gives a single entry per CDR3 protein. The sample contains about half a million distinct CDR3 sequences, under 15% of which appear only once. The data are from a study of T-cell reconstitution after alpha-beta-depleted transplantation in children. The CDR3 runs 13 residues. Trimming cost V 1 base and J 0 bases, with 3 bases left between them. The germline V gene encodes CDR1 LNHNV and CDR2 YYDKDF (reference sequence).

The rearrangement links TRBV15 to TRBJ2-5; D remains ambiguous. The sequenced sample was PBMCs from the stem cell graft donor, obtained from the stem cell graft. The sequence was collected from a human donor who donated a stem cell graft to a child with combined immunodeficiency. CDR3 in amino acids: CATSRGNQETQYF. The CDR3 coding sequence is TGTGCCACCAGCAGAGGCAACCAAGAGACCCAGTACTTC. Complete variable domain (other parts from reference TRBV15 and TRBJ2-5): DAMVIQNPRYQVTQFGKPVTLSCSQTLNHNVMYWYQQKSSQAPKLLFHYYDKDFNNEADTPDNFQSRRPNTSFCFLDIRSPGLGDTAMYLCATSRGNQETQYFGPGTRLLVL.